This TCR beta chain originates from a study of radiotherapy plus CTLA-4 blockade in lung cancer. Findings and limits, study-wide: After treatment with radiotherapy plus ipilimumab, TCR clones that came from the tumor expanded in blood. Reports state that early shifts in blood T cell clones, with interferon-beta, best predicted response.

On this clone itself: Its specificity is unknown.

TCRdb keeps only in-frame clones here, not all; method: immunoSEQ multiplex PCR. This sample has roughly 90,000 clones, with more than 60% found just once. The sample was peripheral blood, taken from a patient treated with radiotherapy plus ipilimumab. The sequence came from a human donor with non-small cell lung cancer who had a partial response to radiotherapy plus ipilimumab. Some clones in this sample may be carry-over from other donors' samples.

The CDR3 reads CASSPSDRGWGNQPQHF. The CDR3 DNA is TGTGCCAGCAGCCCTAGCGACAGGGGTTGGGGCAATCAGCCCCAGCATTTT. The rearrangement joins TRBV7-7 to TRBJ1-5; TRBD1 agrees at 8 bases. The V gene end was trimmed by 5 bases and the J gene end by 2 bases; junction bases not matched to a gene: 11. This CDR3 region has 17 residues. The germline V gene encodes CDR1 SSHAT and CDR2 FNYEAQ (reference sequence).